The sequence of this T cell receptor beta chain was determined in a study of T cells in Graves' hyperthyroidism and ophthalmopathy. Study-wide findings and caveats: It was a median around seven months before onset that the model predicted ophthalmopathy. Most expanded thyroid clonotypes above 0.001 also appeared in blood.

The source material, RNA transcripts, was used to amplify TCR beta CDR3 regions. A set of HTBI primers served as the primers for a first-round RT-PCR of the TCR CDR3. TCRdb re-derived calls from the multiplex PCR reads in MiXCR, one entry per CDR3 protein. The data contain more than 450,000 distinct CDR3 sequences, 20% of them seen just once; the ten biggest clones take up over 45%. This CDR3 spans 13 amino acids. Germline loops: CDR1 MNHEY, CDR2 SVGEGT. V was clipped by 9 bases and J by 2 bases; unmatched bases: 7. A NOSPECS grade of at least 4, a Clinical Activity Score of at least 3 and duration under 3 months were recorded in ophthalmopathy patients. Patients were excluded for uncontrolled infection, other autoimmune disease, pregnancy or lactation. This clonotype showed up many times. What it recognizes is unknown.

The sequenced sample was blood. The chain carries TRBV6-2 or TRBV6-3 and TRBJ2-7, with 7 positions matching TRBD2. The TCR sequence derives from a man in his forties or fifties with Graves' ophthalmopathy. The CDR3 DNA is TGTGCCAGTGGTACTAGCGTTCCCTACGAGCAGTACTTC. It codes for CASGTSVPYEQYF.